Below are 5 T cell receptor beta chains sequenced from a single sample in a study of Ad26.COV2.S vaccination and SARS-CoV-2 variants. TCRdb's table, derived via immunoSEQ multiplex PCR, lists solely in-frame clones and lacks some. The data contain about 350,000 clones, about 85% of them singletons. Described treatment: some 20 received Ad26.COV2.S at low or high dose, single or two shots; five or six received placebo; per-sample allocation not given. Collection of the samples took place on day 63 after the first injection of vaccine or placebo. Sequenced material: peripheral blood, taken in a trial of Ad26.COV2.S vaccine versus placebo. All receptors derive from a person aged 18-60 years who received the Ad26.COV2.S COVID-19 vaccine or a placebo.

This chain uses TRBV28 with TRBJ1-4; 9 nucleotides line up with TRBD1. The CDR3 runs to 15 residues. Germline CDR1 is MDHEN and CDR2 is SYDVKM. Trimming removed 6 bases from V and 7 bases from J; junction bases left unmatched: 9. CDR3 in DNA: TGTGCCAGCAGGCAAAGACAGGGGGGAGGTGAAAAACTGTTTTTT. Its protein is CASRQRQGGGEKLFF.

The rearrangement uses TRBV7-6 and TRBJ1-1; no clear D. Germline CDR1 SGHVS, CDR2 FNYEAQ. The CDR3 has 15 amino acids. The V end was cut by 5 bases, the J end by 1 base, with 14 bases between. The CDR3, as DNA: TGTGCCAGCAGCCTTGGAATAGGGAGGAACACTGAAGCTTTCTTT. Its protein is CASSLGIGRNTEAFF.

V gene TRBV2 combines with J gene TRBJ2-7; 8 nucleotides match TRBD1. Losses at the gene ends were 6 bases for V and 5 bases for J; bases not matched to a gene: 9. The germline gives CDR1 SNHLY, CDR2 FYNNEI. The CDR3 extends over 14 amino acids. The chain's CDR3 is CASSQDRVAHEQYF. The CDR3 region has the DNA TGTGCCAGCAGCCAGGACAGGGTAGCCCACGAGCAGTACTTC.

This rearrangement joins TRBV15 to TRBJ2-7, with 8 bases lining up with TRBD2. This CDR3 is built from 14 residues. Trimming removed 1 base from V and 2 bases from J; junction bases left unmatched: 1. The germline V gene has CDR1 LNHNV and CDR2 YYDKDF (reference sequence). CDR3 protein: CATSRGAGAYEQYF. The CDR3 DNA sequence: TGTGCCACCAGCAGAGGAGCGGGGGCCTACGAGCAGTACTTC.

The count of this clone is one. V is TRBV4-3 and J is TRBJ1-4; D gene ambiguous. The CDR3 covers 15 residues. Germline V gene sequence: CDR1 LGHNA, CDR2 YSLEER. Trimming removed 1 base at V and 0 bases at J, with 6 bases between. Here the CDR3 reads CASSQVRATNEKLFF. CDR3 coding DNA: TGCGCCAGCAGCCAAGTGCGGGCAACTAATGAAAAACTGTTTTTT.